This TCR beta chain was captured by sequencing in a study of T cell responses to AZD1222 COVID-19 vaccine (dated by TCRdb to the early 2020s). Study-wide context: A total of 233 trial participants underwent TCR sequencing, of whom under 220 had received two doses of AZD1222 and roughly 26 had received two doses of the MenACWY control vaccine. Enrollment into the trials was organized by age into subgroups of 18-55, 56-69 and 70-plus years, and those subgroups contained roughly 160, 29 and 62 TCR-sequenced participants, respectively. Paper-wide results and their limitations: After two AZD1222 doses, spike-specific TCR breadth and depth were significantly higher than at day 0 and than in MenACWY recipients. Reportedly, close to half of the unique spike-specific TCRs recognized epitopes lying outside the regions that are mutated in the B.1.351 and B.1.1.7 variants. Conclusions about previously exposed vaccinees are limited, since just 5 or 6 AZD1222 recipients were seropositive for SARS-CoV-2 at baseline. CD4 TCRs associated with the vaccine covered the entire spike protein, and the dominant responses were in regions 160-218 and 743-854. Most participants were white British and females outnumbered males, and the authors suggested that clonal diversity may have been underestimated. In the small 56-69-year group, the increase in depth fell short of significance, most likely because of low power. Because no day 14 peak-response samples were available, repertoires were characterized only after the peak T cell response.

The CDR3 regions of human TCRbeta chains were subjected to immunosequencing. Per the source publication's procedure: TCRs in the repertoires were compared against a reference library of SARS-CoV-2-specific TCRs that had been generated with the MIRA antigen-specificity platform. Breadth was defined as the fraction of unique TCRs that were SARS-CoV-2-associated, and depth was defined as the fraction of total T cells that were SARS-CoV-2-associated. Using the MIRA data, each spike-specific TCR was mapped to the spike region that the TCR reacts to and placed in a CD4 or CD8 class. Log10-transformed breadth and depth values were compared by one-way ANOVA with Sidak's multiple comparisons tests. The table was pulled from immuneACCESS by TCRdb, which kept in-frame rearrangements only. Such tables lose some clones; where checked, under half of the loss comes from unresolved V genes, and the rest has no known cause. The V and J calls and clone size come from that table; D and trimming were worked out from the DNA. This sample gives some 200,000 clones in total; just over 90% of them show up just once. Together, the top ten hold about 3.6% of the sample.

The sample's time point, from its label and the paper: about 28 days (+/-7) after the second vaccine dose. The sample's treatment or condition label, decoded: meningococcal conjugate vaccine given as trial control. The vaccinee samples were drawn from two UK trials, COV001 and COV002, one of which was a single-blind randomized controlled phase 2/3 trial testing AZD1222 (ChAdOx1 nCoV-19) in healthy adults. For TCRbeta chain sequencing, PBMC samples from trial participants were taken at day 0 and at day 28 after the second dose. The germline V gene (reference sequence) provides CDR1 LNHDA and CDR2 SQIVND. The CDR3 has 14 amino acids, counting the end cysteine and phenylalanine. CDR3 DNA is the only sequence kept; it has 42 bases, read in frame from the first base. V is cut by 1 base and J by 1 base, and the space between the germline ends is 7 bases. Note on this clone: The specificity of this receptor is unknown. Qualities for individual bases were not recorded, and no much larger clone is one base off.

The rearrangement joined TRBV19 to TRBJ1-1; the D gene identity is not certain. The sequence came from an adult who received the MenACWY meningococcal vaccine as a control. The sequenced sample was peripheral blood, obtained 28 days after the second dose of the MenACWY control vaccine. This receptor carries the CDR3 CASSIVRGNTEAFF. The DNA is TGTGCCAGTAGTATAGTGCGGGGGAACACTGAAGCTTTCTTT.